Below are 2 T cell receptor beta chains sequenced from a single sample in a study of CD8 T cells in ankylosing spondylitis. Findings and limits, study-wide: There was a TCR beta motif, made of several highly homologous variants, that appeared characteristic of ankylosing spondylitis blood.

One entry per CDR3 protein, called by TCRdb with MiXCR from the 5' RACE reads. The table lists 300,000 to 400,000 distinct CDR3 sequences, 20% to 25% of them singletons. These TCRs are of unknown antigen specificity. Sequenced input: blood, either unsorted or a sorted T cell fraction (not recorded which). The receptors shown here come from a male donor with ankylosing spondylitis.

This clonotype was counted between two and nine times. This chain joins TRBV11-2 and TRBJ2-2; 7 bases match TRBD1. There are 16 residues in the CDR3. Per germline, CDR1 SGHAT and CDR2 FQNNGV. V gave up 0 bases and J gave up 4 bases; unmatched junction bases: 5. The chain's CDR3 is CASSLDPRDSTGELFF. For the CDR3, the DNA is TGTGCCAGCAGCTTAGATCCCAGGGACAGCACCGGGGAGCTGTTTTTT. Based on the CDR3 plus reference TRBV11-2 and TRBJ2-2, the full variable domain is EAGVAQSPRYKIIEKRQSVAFWCNPISGHATLYWYQQILGQGPKLLIQFQNNGVVDDSQLPKDRFSAERLKGVDSTLKIQPAKLEDSAVYLCASSLDPRDSTGELFFGEGSRLTVL.

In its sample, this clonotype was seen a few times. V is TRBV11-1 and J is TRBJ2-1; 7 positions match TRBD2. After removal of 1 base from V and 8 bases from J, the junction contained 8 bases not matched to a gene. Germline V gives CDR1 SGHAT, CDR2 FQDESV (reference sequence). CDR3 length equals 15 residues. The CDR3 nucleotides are TGTGCCAGCAGCTTAGGGGGGAGGGTCAGCCATGAGCAGTTCTTC. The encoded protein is CASSLGGRVSHEQFF.